What follows are 15 T cell receptor beta chains derived from one specimen sequenced in a study of graft-versus-host responses after intestinal transplantation. The table came from immunoSEQ multiplex PCR; TCRdb's copy has only in-frame clones and leaves some out. Seen here are approximately 130,000 clones, over 85% observed once, and the top ten hold about 0.16%. Antigen specificity for these receptors is unknown. The sample here was unstimulated CD4+ T cells sorted from spleen or lymph node cells, taken before intestinal transplant. These receptors all stem from a human donor who received an intestinal transplant.

The chain links TRBV19 to TRBJ2-7, with D possibly TRBD2 on 7 matching bases. Germline values: CDR1 LNHDA, CDR2 SQIVND (reference sequence). V shed 7 bases and J shed 4 bases, with 17 bases lying between them. This CDR3 contains 14 residues. The CDR3 protein is CASTTGGIPYEQYF. CDR3 nucleotide sequence: TGTGCCAGTACCACGGGGGGCATCCCTTACGAGCAGTACTTC.

The chain has TRBV19 and TRBJ1-5; D unclear. Germline V lookup: CDR1 LNHDA, CDR2 SQIVND (reference sequence). With 3 bases removed from V and 7 bases from J, the gap between germline ends came to 7 bases. The CDR3 length is 12 residues. DNA of the CDR3: TGTGCCAGTAGTATGGCCGAACAGCCCCAGCATTTT. Its protein is CASSMAEQPQHF. The full variable domain, completed using reference TRBV19 and TRBJ1-5, is DGGITQSPKYLFRKEGQNVTLSCEQNLNHDAMYWYRQDPGQGLRLIYYSQIVNDFQKGDIAEGYSVSREKKESFPLTVTSAQKNPTAFYLCASSMAEQPQHFGDGTRLSIL.

The V call is TRBV7-9, the J call TRBJ1-1, with 7 bases fitting TRBD1. Germline CDR1 and CDR2: SEHNR and FQNEAQ (reference sequence). This CDR3 is 16 amino acids long. J gave up 5 bases and V 1 base, and 10 bases lay outside the gene matches. CDR3 amino acids: CASSLGDREGDTEAFF. The CDR3 bases are TGTGCCAGCAGCTTAGGTGACAGGGAAGGAGATACTGAAGCTTTCTTT.

The CDR3 DNA reads TGCGCCAGCAGTGTAGATAACACCGGGGAGCTGTTTTTT. It yields the protein CASSVDNTGELFF. V gene TRBV10-1 combines with J gene TRBJ2-2; D unclear. The germline V gene has CDR1 WNHNN and CDR2 SYGVQD (reference sequence). V dropped 4 bases and J dropped 2 bases, with 5 bases sitting between them. This CDR3 is 13 amino acids long.

This clone was seen a single time. The rearrangement links TRBV11-2 to TRBJ1-2; 9 bases map to TRBD1. CDR3 length equals 14 residues. CDR1 and CDR2 (germline): SGHAT, FQNNGV. V shed 0 bases and J 5 bases; nucleotides not matched to a gene: 1. This CDR3 reads CASSLEGTGYGYTF. CDR3 sequence (DNA): TGTGCCAGCAGCTTAGAAGGGACAGGGTATGGCTACACCTTC.

V usage is TRBV5-1 and J usage is TRBJ2-3; TRBD1 is a possible D gene (6 bases). CDR1 and CDR2 from the germline V gene are SGHRS and YFSETQ. Trimming took 0 bases from V and 4 from J, leaving 15 bases between them. The length of the CDR3 is 16 residues. The CDR3 loop is CASSLGTGNLADTQYF. CDR3 nucleotide sequence: TGCGCCAGCAGCTTGGGAACAGGGAATTTGGCAGATACGCAGTATTTT.

This sequence joins TRBV7-2 and TRBJ1-2; D is possibly TRBD1 (5 bases). V gave up 1 base and J gave up 2 bases, with 8 bases separating them. This CDR3 has 14 residues. The germline V gene has CDR1 SGHTA and CDR2 FQGNSA. The CDR3 is CASSLEAGNYGYTF. DNA of the CDR3: TGTGCCAGCAGCTTAGAGGCAGGGAACTATGGCTACACCTTC.

The rearrangement links TRBV18 to TRBJ1-6; 7 bases map to TRBD1. CDR3 length equals 16 residues. The ends lost 4 bases at V and 9 bases at J; junction bases unmatched: 12. CDR1 KGHSH and CDR2 LQKENI come from the germline V gene. The CDR3 DNA reads as TGTGCCAGCTCACTCAACGACAGGGCCTGGGGTTCACCCCTCCACTTT. Residues: CASSLNDRAWGSPLHF.

The table lists this clone with a count of one. This rearrangement joins TRBV10-1 to TRBJ2-2; D unclear. CDR3 length: 13 residues. V lost 4 bases and J 3 bases, leaving 6 bases between the germline ends. Germline-derived CDR1 and CDR2 are WNHNN and SYGVQD (reference sequence). As DNA, the CDR3 is TGCGCCAGCAGTGGACTGTACACCGGGGAGCTGTTTTTT. Its translation: CASSGLYTGELFF.

CDR3 protein: CASRVGTGPYEQYF. The CDR3 DNA follows: TGTGCCAGTAGGGTGGGGACAGGGCCCTACGAGCAGTACTTC. The chain couples TRBV19 to TRBJ2-7; 9 bases are shared with TRBD1. V lost 6 bases and J lost 2; bases outside the gene matches: 5. Germline loops: CDR1 LNHDA, CDR2 SQIVND (reference sequence). The CDR3 is made up of 14 amino acids. The whole variable domain, remainder taken from reference TRBV19 and TRBJ2-7, is DGGITQSPKYLFRKEGQNVTLSCEQNLNHDAMYWYRQDPGQGLRLIYYSQIVNDFQKGDIAEGYSVSREKKESFPLTVTSAQKNPTAFYLCASRVGTGPYEQYFGPGTRLTVT.

The V gene is TRBV28, the J gene TRBJ2-7; TRBD1 might be the D (6 bases). The CDR3 covers 14 residues. Trimming removed 5 bases from V and 2 bases from J, with 13 bases in between. Germline CDR1 and CDR2: MDHEN and SYDVKM. Here the CDR3 DNA reads TGTGCCAGCAGTCCCGGACAGCCTCCCTACGAGCAGTACTTC. This sequence encodes CASSPGQPPYEQYF.

CDR3 coding DNA: TGTGCCAGCGGGAAATTACAGGGAGGGGGGACTGAAGCTTTCTTT. Its protein product is CASGKLQGGGTEAFF. The chain is built from TRBV27 and TRBJ1-1; D perhaps matches TRBD1 (6 bases). With 8 bases removed from V and 5 bases from J, the gap between germline ends came to 21 bases. The CDR3 contains 15 residues. Germline V gene lookup returns CDR1 MNHEY and CDR2 SMNVEV (reference sequence).

This rearrangement joins TRBV12-5 to TRBJ2-3; a weak D match, TRBD1 (7 bases). Germline V lookup: CDR1 LGHNT, CDR2 FRNRAP. This CDR3 region has 17 residues. The V and J ends lost 4 bases and 4 bases respectively, with 21 bases between them. This CDR3 reads CASGSTGGGIIPDTQYF. The CDR3 region has the DNA TGTGCTAGTGGTTCGACCGGAGGGGGCATTATCCCAGATACGCAGTATTTT.

The chain has TRBV6-6 and TRBJ2-7; a weak D match, TRBD1 (6 bases). Germline assignment: CDR1 MNHNY and CDR2 SVGAGI (reference sequence). V lost 9 bases and J lost 6, with 15 bases in between. This CDR3 is 12 amino acids long. As DNA, the CDR3 is TGTGCCAGTGAACAGGGTTGGGGCGAGCAGTACTTC. Its protein product is CASEQGWGEQYF.

Only one count was recorded for this clone. The V and J genes are TRBV5-4 and TRBJ2-1; 13 positions agree with TRBD2. Germline trimming cut 4 bases from V and 7 bases from J; bases unmatched to any gene: 11. This CDR3 is 17 amino acids long. Germline CDR1 SGHNT, CDR2 YYREEE (reference sequence). CDR3 loop: CASSLAPTSGGSNEQFF. CDR3 DNA: TGTGCCAGCAGCCTAGCCCCGACTAGCGGGGGGTCTAATGAGCAGTTCTTC.